This TCR beta chain was found in a study of radiation and T cells in renal cell carcinoma. Points from the study as a whole: Baseline intratumoral clonotype presence is unknown without pretreatment biopsies. Top tumor clonotypes rose in blood 2 weeks post-radiation, then contracted.

The length of the CDR3 is 14 residues. V dropped 6 bases and J dropped 2 bases, with 13 bases sitting between them. Germline CDR1 reads MNHEY; CDR2 reads SVGAGI. The method was immunoSEQ multiplex PCR; TCRdb's version includes in-frame clones alone and lacks a portion of them. The table has some 150,000 clones, roughly 86% seen once. Time point noted: blood 2 weeks post-SBRT. Treatment in this sample: 15 Gy SBRT to primary tumor, nephrectomy 4 weeks later. Serial blood draws occurred at baseline and 2 and 4 weeks post-SBRT. Clear cell pathology was present in this patient's renal cell carcinoma. In regard to this clone: Antigen specificity is unknown.

The sample was blood, taken from a patient whose treatment included radiotherapy and nephrectomy. This TCR derives from a woman between 50 and 59 years old with renal cell carcinoma. V is TRBV6-5 and J is TRBJ1-2; the D is unclear. The CDR3 bases are TGTGCCAGCAGGGGTACCTCCAGAAACTATGGCTACACCTTC. Amino acids: CASRGTSRNYGYTF.